This T cell receptor (beta chain) is from a study of molecular identifiers for immune sequencing clone quantification. TCRdb re-called the PCR reads through MiXCR, storing one row per CDR3 protein. The profile shows over 600,000 distinct CDR3 sequences, about 20% of them singletons. Germline V gene data show CDR1 as SGHRS and CDR2 as YFSETQ. Between the trimmed V and J ends, which lost 0 bases and 0 bases, there was a span of 9 bases. The CDR3 is 16 amino acids. Libraries of naive CD8 cells were prepared from roughly 18,000 to 920,000 sorted cells using 10%, 30% or 50% RNA. Naive CD8 T cells were sorted, and the gate applied was CD8+CD4-CCR7+CD45RA+. Comment on this clonotype: A much larger clone differs by one base, so this may be a read error.

The chain combines TRBV5-1 with TRBJ1-4; D remains ambiguous. Specimen: naive CD8+ T cells from blood, with Jurkat cell RNA spiked in. Subset specified: FACS-sorted CD8+CD4-CCR7+CD45RA+ naive T cells. The source of this sequence is a human donor in good health. Some libraries in this study had Jurkat cell RNA spiked in. CDR3 sequence: CASSLGTPATNEKLFF. The DNA for the CDR3 is TGCGCCAGCAGCTTGGGAACTCCCGCAACTAATGAAAAACTGTTTTTT.